This TCR beta chain is from a study of PD-L1 blockade in urothelial cancer. Locally advanced or metastatic urothelial carcinoma was diagnosed in the patients. Sequencing used immunoSEQ multiplex PCR; TCRdb keeps in-frame clones, though not all of them. The sample has roughly 84,000 clones; about 80% are singletons. This TCR was recovered from an older man with urothelial cancer. The sequencing here drew on PBMCs, taken around atezolizumab (anti-PD-L1) treatment.

The CDR3 here is CASSFGGRGEKLFF. CDR3 nucleotide sequence: TGTGCCAGCAGTTTCGGGGGGCGAGGGGAAAAACTGTTTTTT. The chain joins TRBV4-2 to TRBJ1-4; a possible D gene is TRBD1 (6 bases). The CDR3 is 14 residues long. The germline V gene encodes CDR1 LGHNA and CDR2 YNFKEQ. The V end lost 6 bases, the J end lost 8 bases, and 16 bases lay between the germline ends.